This is a list of T cell receptor beta chains from one sample in a study of shared clonotypes between healthy human individuals. Libraries were prepared by immunoSEQ multiplex PCR; TCRdb keeps only in-frame clonotypes and omits some of them. The sample yields over 800,000 clones, 80% to 95% seen once. The sequenced sample consisted of naive CD8+ T cells sorted from blood. The receptor set was obtained from a man aged 30-40 years in good health. CDR3s include the opening cysteine and the closing phenylalanine or tryptophan. A D gene is named only where the DNA matches it firmly.

V gene: TRBV27; D gene: TRBD1; CDR3 protein: CASSSGTVSYNEQFF
V gene: TRBV6-5; D gene: TRBD2; CDR3 protein: CASSTLGGSQETQYF
V gene: TRBV6-5; D gene: TRBD1; CDR3 protein: CASSYSPRGPSGYTF
V gene: TRBV9; D gene: .; CDR3 protein: CASSQGIGEQFF
V gene: TRBV6-6; D gene: .; CDR3 protein: CASSWGYTDTQYF
V gene: TRBV23-1; D gene: .; CDR3 protein: CASSQSLPSGDYGYTF
V gene: TRBV7-2; D gene: TRBD1; CDR3 protein: CASSQPSGTAVFSYEQYF
V gene: TRBV5-1; D gene: .; CDR3 protein: CASSLVADTDTQYF
V gene: TRBV27; D gene: .; CDR3 protein: CASSLGRNSYEQYF
V gene: TRBV5-5; D gene: TRBD1; CDR3 protein: CASNPQGSAYEQYF
V gene: TRBV30; D gene: TRBD2; CDR3 protein: CAWSGGLAGGEDTQYF
V gene: TRBV27; D gene: .; CDR3 protein: CASSLSGEKEKLFF
V gene: TRBV6-1; D gene: .; CDR3 protein: CASSEAEGANQPQHF
V gene: TRBV20-1; D gene: .; CDR3 protein: CSIPRPGEQYF
V gene: TRBV5-1; D gene: .; CDR3 protein: CASSLEAGLRHQPQHF
V gene: TRBV11-2; D gene: .; CDR3 protein: CASSLERLNGAPSDTGELFF
V gene: TRBV18; D gene: TRBD2; CDR3 protein: CASSLSSGAGDTQYF
V gene: TRBV4-1; D gene: .; CDR3 protein: CASSHGTGAPYEQYF
V gene: TRBV28; D gene: TRBD2; CDR3 protein: CASSAIAGEGTDTQYF